This T cell receptor beta chain was retrieved from a study of blood T cell repertoires in COVID-19. In the original processing: How many nucleated cells were present was estimated from reference gene primer amplification. The method was immunoSEQ multiplex PCR; TCRdb's version includes in-frame clones alone and lacks a portion of them. V, J and clone size are taken as reported in that table, and D and trimming were inferred from the DNA itself. The sample lists 200,000 to 300,000 clones, around 86% seen once, with around a tenth in the top ten. The J segment lost 7 bases and the V segment lost 2 bases, leaving 15 bases of the junction unmatched. The CDR3 runs to 19 residues. Germline-derived CDR1 and CDR2 are MNHNS and SASEGT.

Sequences were obtained from peripheral blood. The receptor comes from a middle-aged man who had recovered from COVID-19. The J gene is TRBJ2-2, the V gene TRBV6-1; 11 nucleotides match TRBD1. CDR3 sequence: CASSESVLRTGGSLGELFF. For the CDR3, the DNA is TGTGCCAGCAGTGAATCTGTTCTGCGGACAGGGGGCTCACTCGGGGAGCTGTTTTTT.